This is a list of T cell receptor beta chains from one sample in a study of cytomegalovirus exposure and HLA in healthy donors. Using immunoSEQ multiplex PCR, the repertoire was profiled, and TCRdb retains in-frame clones only, with some absent. The sample holds almost 95,000 clones, about two thirds seen once. Sequencing was done on a sample of PBMCs. Receptor source: a man aged 50 or older in good health and CMV-seronegative. Each CDR3 is given with its conserved first and last residue. The D gene is left open where the match is weak. Clone size is shown for a subset of rows, as once, few, many or a class of expanded clone.

>-|-|TRBJ1-1|TRBV7-8
TGTGCCAGCAGCTTCGCGGGCGACACTGAAGCTTTCTTT
CASSFAGDTEAFF
>-|few|TRBJ2-1|TRBV7-9
TGTGCCAGCAGCTTAGGGAGCGGGTTCTACAATGAGCAGTTCTTC
CASSLGSGFYNEQFF
>-|-|TRBJ2-5|TRBV7-2
TGTGCCAGCAGCTCCCAGGGGCGAGAGACCCAGTACTTC
CASSSQGRETQYF
>TRBD1|-|TRBJ2-1|TRBV6-5
TGTGCCAGCAGTTTGGACAGGTTCCCCTACAATGAGCAGTTCTTC
CASSLDRFPYNEQFF
>TRBD1|-|TRBJ1-2|TRBV4-2
TGTGCCAGCAGCCAACCCACAGGGGGCGCTTATGGCTACACCTTC
CASSQPTGGAYGYTF
>-|-|TRBJ2-3|TRBV28
TGTGCCAGCAGTTTTGGTGTAATCTACACAGATACGCAGTATTTT
CASSFGVIYTDTQYF
>TRBD2|-|TRBJ2-3|TRBV5-4
TGTGCCAGCAGCACCTGGACTAGCGGGGGCACAGATACGCAGTATTTT
CASSTWTSGGTDTQYF
>-|-|TRBJ1-1|TRBV28
TGTGCCAGCAGTTTACAGGGGTTCGGTGAAGCTTTCTTT
CASSLQGFGEAFF
>TRBD2|-|TRBJ2-3|TRBV6-6
TGTGCCAGCAGTTTAATCGGGGGGGCAGGTGATACGCAGTATTTT
CASSLIGGAGDTQYF
>-|-|TRBJ1-1|TRBV29-1
TGCAGCGTTGTTGCAGGGTCGGGCACTGAAGCTTTCTTT
CSVVAGSGTEAFF
>-|-|TRBJ1-1|TRBV4-2
TGTGCCAGCAGCCAAGACATCGGCGGGCTGCAAGCTTTCTTT
CASSQDIGGLQAFF
>TRBD1|-|TRBJ1-4|TRBV28
TGTGCCAGCAGCCCCTTGACAGGGGGCGGTGAAAAACTGTTTTTT
CASSPLTGGGEKLFF
>-|-|TRBJ2-7|TRBV7-8
TGTGCCAGCAGCCCACCAGGGGGGGAGCAGTACTTC
CASSPPGGEQYF
>-|-|TRBJ1-2|TRBV7-2
TGTGCCAGCAGCTTAGGGGGGCCCTACACCTTC
CASSLGGPYTF
>TRBD1|few|TRBJ2-2|TRBV7-9
TGTGCCAGCAGCTTAAGGGGGCAGGACACCGGGGAGCTGTTTTTT
CASSLRGQDTGELFF
>TRBD2|-|TRBJ2-5|TRBV29-1
TGCAGCGGGGTGGGACTAGCGGGAAAACAAGAGACCCAGTACTTC
CSGVGLAGKQETQYF
>-|-|TRBJ1-1|TRBV6-1
TGTGCCAGCAGCCCCAGGGACTCCTCCGACACTGAAGCTTTCTTT
CASSPRDSSDTEAFF
>-|few|TRBJ2-3|TRBV7-2
TGTGCCAGCAGCTTAGCTGGAGGGGGCTCCCGGGATACGCAGTATTTT
CASSLAGGGSRDTQYF
>TRBD1|once|TRBJ1-2|TRBV28
TGTGCCAGCAGTTTAACAGGGGGGGGCTATGGCTACACCTTC
CASSLTGGGYGYTF
>TRBD2|-|TRBJ2-2|TRBV19
TGTGCCACCCCCGGTAGCGGGGAGAACACCGGGGAGCTGTTTTTT
CATPGSGENTGELFF
>TRBD2|few|TRBJ2-1|TRBV2
TGTGCCAGCAGTGAAGCCCTAGCGGGGTTGAATGAGCAGTTCTTC
CASSEALAGLNEQFF
>TRBD2|-|TRBJ2-1|TRBV7-2
TGTGCCAGCAGCTCTAAAGCGGGAGGGCGCGCGTCCTACAATGAGCAGTTCTTC
CASSSKAGGRASYNEQFF
>TRBD1|few|TRBJ1-5|TRBV19
TGTGCCACAGATGACAGGGGGATTCAGCCCCAGCATTTT
CATDDRGIQPQHF
>TRBD1|-|TRBJ1-4|TRBV30
TGTGCCTGGGGGACGGGACAGGGGCGAAAACTGTTTTTT
CAWGTGQGRKLFF
>-|-|TRBJ1-6|TRBV6-5
TGTGCCAGCAGCGAATTATTAGGACTGTTTTCACCCCTCCACTTT
CASSELLGLFSPLHF
>TRBD2|-|TRBJ2-1|TRBV7-8
TGTGCCAGCAATCCGAGCGGGAGGGACAATGAGCAGTTCTTC
CASNPSGRDNEQFF
>TRBD1|-|TRBJ2-7|TRBV4-1
TGCGCCAGCAGCCAACCCCGGGACAGGGGGCGCGAGCAGTACTTC
CASSQPRDRGREQYF
>-|once|TRBJ1-2|TRBV6-7
TGTGCCAGCAGTTACTCGAGACAGTCGGATGACCCTAACTATGGCTACACCTTC
CASSYSRQSDDPNYGYTF
>TRBD2|-|TRBJ2-5|TRBV5-1
TGCGCCAGCAGCTTGGAAGCGGGGGCGGGAGAGACCCAGTACTTC
CASSLEAGAGETQYF
>TRBD2|-|TRBJ2-3|TRBV7-9
TGTGCCAGCAGCACCCCCGCGGGAGGGGCGGATACGCAGTATTTT
CASSTPAGGADTQYF
>TRBD1|-|TRBJ2-5|TRBV19
TGTGCCAGTAGTCCCGGGACAGGGGATCCGGGGACCCAGTACTTC
CASSPGTGDPGTQYF
>-|-|TRBJ2-3|TRBV29-1
TGCAGCGTCCGTGGGCAGCACACAGATACGCAGTATTTT
CSVRGQHTDTQYF
>-|-|TRBJ2-3|TRBV30
TGTGCCTGGACATCAGGGGTCTCCACAGATACGCAGTATTTT
CAWTSGVSTDTQYF
>TRBD2|-|TRBJ2-3|TRBV5-8
TGTGCCAGCAACTTCAGGACTAGCGGAAGCACAGATACGCAGTATTTT
CASNFRTSGSTDTQYF
>TRBD1|-|TRBJ1-5|TRBV28
TGTGCCAGCAGTCCTACGGGACAGGGGGATCAGCCCCAGCATTTT
CASSPTGQGDQPQHF
>TRBD2|-|TRBJ2-1|TRBV4-1
TGCGCCAGCAGCCAAGGGGAGCGGGGTTTGGAGTTCTTC
CASSQGERGLEFF
>TRBD1|-|TRBJ1-2|TRBV9
TGTGCCAGCAGCCAGGGGGGACACAACTATGGCTACACCTTC
CASSQGGHNYGYTF
>-|-|TRBJ2-3|TRBV7-9
TGTGCCAGCAGCTTTTCAGGGGCTAGCGATACGCAGTATTTT
CASSFSGASDTQYF
>-|-|TRBJ1-6|TRBV30
TGTGCCTGGAATACAGGTAGCTCCTATAATTCACCCCTCCACTTT
CAWNTGSSYNSPLHF
>-|-|TRBJ2-2|TRBV5-4
TGTGCCAGCAGCCCGACAGGGACTAACACCGGGGAGCTGTTTTTT
CASSPTGTNTGELFF